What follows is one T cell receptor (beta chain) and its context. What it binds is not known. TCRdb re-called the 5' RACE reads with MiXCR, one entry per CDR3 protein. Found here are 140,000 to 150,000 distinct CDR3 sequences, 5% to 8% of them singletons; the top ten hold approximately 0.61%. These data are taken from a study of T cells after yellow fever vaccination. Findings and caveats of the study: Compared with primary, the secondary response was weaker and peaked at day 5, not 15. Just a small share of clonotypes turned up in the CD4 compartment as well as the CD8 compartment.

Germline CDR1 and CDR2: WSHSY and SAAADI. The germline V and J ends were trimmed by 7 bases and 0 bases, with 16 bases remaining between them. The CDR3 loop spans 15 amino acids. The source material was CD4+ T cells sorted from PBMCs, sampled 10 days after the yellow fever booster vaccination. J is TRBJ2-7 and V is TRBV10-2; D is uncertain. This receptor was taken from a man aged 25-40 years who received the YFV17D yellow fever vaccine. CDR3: CASMDIHHISYEQYF. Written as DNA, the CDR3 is TGCGCCAGCATGGATATCCATCATATCTCCTACGAGCAGTACTTC.